The next 10 T cell receptor beta chains were all read from a single sample in a study of T cell clonality in common variable immunodeficiency. Clones were read by immunoSEQ multiplex PCR, and TCRdb kept only the in-frame ones, dropping some. The specimen has approximately 29,000 clones, none found just once. Antigens of these TCRs are unknown. Study-wide points: Common variable immunodeficiency TCR beta sequences reportedly had fewer deletions and N-nucleotide insertions.

Material: peripheral blood mononuclear cells. The receptors here all came from a human donor with common variable immunodeficiency.

On this clone itself: The DNA ends 3 residues before the CDR3 does, and the rest of the CDR3 is filled in from the germline J gene. V gene TRBV2 combines with J gene TRBJ1-3; TRBD1 matches at 9 bases. CDR3 size: 16 residues. V lost 6 bases to trimming and J lost 0 bases; unmatched junction nucleotides: 6. Germline values: CDR1 SNHLY, CDR2 FYNNEI. CDR3: CASSGTGPDSGNTIYF. The covered CDR3 bases are TGTGCCAGCAGCGGGACAGGGCCCGACTCTGGAAACACC.

This clone was detected ten times or more. The read ends 3 residues early relative to the CDR3; the germline J gene fills the gap. The chain links TRBV19 to TRBJ1-3; the match to TRBD1 covers 10 bases. CDR3 length equals 15 residues. CDR1 is LNHDA and CDR2 is SQIVND in the germline V gene (reference sequence). J was trimmed by 5 bases and V by 4 bases; bases with no gene match: 5. The CDR3 reads CASSTRDRGRNTIYF. The sequenced part of the CDR3 DNA is TGTGCCAGTAGTACCCGGGACAGGGGTAGAAACACC.

About this clone itself: The CDR3 end falls 3 residues outside the read, so it is completed with the germline J gene. The chain carries TRBV19 and TRBJ2-7; a weak D match, TRBD2 (5 bases). The CDR3 runs to 14 residues. Trimming took off 3 bases at V and 4 bases at J, with 13 bases between the two ends. The germline CDR1 and CDR2 sequences are LNHDA and SQIVND (reference sequence). CDR3 region: CASSISGVGYEQYF. The DNA read from the CDR3 is TGTGCCAGTAGTATCTCCGGGGTTGGGTACGAG.

This clone has a count of ten or more. Partial CDR3 DNA: TGTGCCAGGCTACAGGGTGGCAATCAGCCC. This gives the protein CARLQGGNQP. The full CDR3 protein reads CARLQGGNQPQHF. The gene calls are TRBV19 and TRBJ1-5, with D perhaps matching TRBD1 (6 bases). The sequenced fragment ends 3 residues before the CDR3 boundary, so the rest is inferred from the germline J gene. Germline V gives CDR1 LNHDA, CDR2 SQIVND (reference sequence). The CDR3 sequence is 13 residues long. Trimming left V 9 bases short and J 2 bases short, with 11 bases between.

This clone was seen ten or more times. The CDR3 extends 3 residues past the end of the read, so its final part is completed from the germline J gene. The chain carries TRBV11-2 and TRBJ2-5; perhaps TRBD2 as D (5 bases). CDR1 is SGHAT, CDR2 FQNNGV, per germline. The length of the CDR3 is 15 residues. The V gene lost 1 base and the J gene lost 1 base, with 10 bases spanning the gap. CDR3 DNA, as far as it was read: TGTGCCAGCAGCTTAGGCCAGCGGACCCAAGAGACC. This translates into CASSLGQRTQET. The full CDR3 protein reads CASSLGQRTQETQYF.

The table lists this clone with many counts. One junction end does not reproduce the germline sequence, and a read error may be involved. The CDR3 end lies 3 residues beyond the end of the read and is filled in from the germline J gene. V is TRBV7-7 and J is TRBJ2-5, with TRBD1 matching over 9 bases. Germline CDR1 SSHAT, CDR2 FNYEAQ (reference sequence). The CDR3 consists of 16 residues. CDR3 DNA (partial): TGTGCTAGCAGCTTAGTCGGACAGGGGCCGGGAGAGACC. Residues: CASSLVGQGPGET. The whole CDR3 is CASSLVGQGPGETQYF.

Concerning this clone: The read finishes 3 residues shy of the CDR3 end, and the germline J gene is used to complete it. This chain uses TRBV2 with TRBJ1-3; D is ambiguous. Trimming took off 8 bases at V and 0 bases at J, with 5 bases between the two ends. The CDR3 consists of 12 residues. In germline, CDR1 is SNHLY, CDR2 FYNNEI. CDR3 DNA (partial): TGTGCCAGCTCAGTCTCTGGAAACACC. Protein: CASSVSGNT. The entire CDR3 reads CASSVSGNTIYF.

In this sample, this clone turned up a few times. The sequenced CDR3 bases are TGTGCCAGCAGCTGGGACACAACCTCGAACACTGAA. Amino acids: CASSWDTTSNTE. The whole CDR3 sequence is CASSWDTTSNTEAFF. The chain carries TRBV7-2 and TRBJ1-1; tentative D call: TRBD1 (6 bases). The read ends 3 residues before the CDR3 terminus; that terminus is restored from the germline J gene. The CDR3 has 15 amino acids. The germline V gene encodes CDR1 SGHTA and CDR2 FQGNSA. The ends were cut back, 4 bases at V and 1 base at J, with 13 bases in the middle.

This clone was recorded at least ten times. The CDR3 goes on 3 residues after the read ends, and that part is filled in from the germline J gene. The chain links TRBV2 to TRBJ1-6, with D perhaps TRBD1 (5 bases). With 4 bases removed from V and 8 bases from J, the gap between germline ends came to 12 bases. In germline, CDR1 is SNHLY, CDR2 FYNNEI. The CDR3 loop spans 14 amino acids. The CDR3 is CASSAGGIDSPLHF. Partial CDR3 DNA: TGTGCCAGCAGTGCCGGGGGAATTGATTCACCC. Combining the CDR3 with reference TRBV2 and TRBJ1-6 gives the whole variable domain EPEVTQTPSHQVTQMGQEVILRCVPISNHLYFYWYRQILGQKVEFLVSFYNNEISEKSEIFDDQFSVERPDGSNFTLKIRSTKLEDSAMYFCASSAGGIDSPLHFGNGTRLTVT.

Ten or more counts support this clone. The read is 3 residues too short to cover the CDR3 end, so that end is filled in from the germline J gene. This chain connects TRBV19 to TRBJ1-1; 10 bases map to TRBD1. The CDR3 extends over 15 amino acids. The junction had 8 bases not matched to a gene; V was cut back by 8 bases and J by 2 bases. Germline CDR1 LNHDA, CDR2 SQIVND (reference sequence). CDR3 region: CASFDRGRGNTEAFF. The CDR3 bases that were read are TGTGCCAGTTTCGACAGGGGGCGAGGAAACACTGAA.